A single sample gave rise to the 9 T cell receptor beta chains below, sequenced in a study of shared clonotypes between healthy human individuals. The assay was immunoSEQ multiplex PCR, and TCRdb's table has in-frame clones only and misses some. Of fewer than 1.8 million clones in the sample, around 98.5% were seen once. Sequenced: naive CD4+ T cells sorted from blood. Subset: CD45RA+ positively selected. The receptors come from a man younger than 40 in good health.

The V call is TRBV7-9, the J call TRBJ1-1, with D uncertain. The CDR3 has 12 residues. V dropped 3 bases and J dropped 1 base, with 3 bases sitting between them. Germline V CDR1 and CDR2: SEHNR, FQNEAQ (reference sequence). The CDR3 region is CASSFKNTEAFF. CDR3 nucleotide sequence: TGTGCCAGCAGCTTCAAGAACACTGAAGCTTTCTTT.

The V call is TRBV28, the J call TRBJ2-5; D unclear. This CDR3 has 14 residues. Germline-derived CDR1 and CDR2 are MDHEN and SYDVKM. V was trimmed by 4 bases and J by 2 bases, leaving 11 bases between them. CDR3 bases: TGTGCCAGCAGTTCCCCTCGCCCTCAAGAGACCCAGTACTTC. As protein: CASSSPRPQETQYF.

This clone was counted between two and nine times. This chain joins TRBV11-2 and TRBJ1-2; D is unclear. Germline V CDR1 and CDR2: SGHAT, FQNNGV. The CDR3 length is 14 residues. V lost 7 bases, J lost 8 bases, and 20 bases lay in between. CDR3 amino acids: CASMRISGFGGYTF. Here the CDR3 DNA reads TGTGCCAGCATGCGTATAAGTGGGTTTGGGGGCTACACCTTC.

This chain connects TRBV4-3 to TRBJ1-3, with 7 bases that match TRBD1. CDR1 is LGHNA and CDR2 is YSLEER in the germline V gene. The CDR3 runs to 15 residues. Unmatched junction bases numbered 4, after V lost 3 bases and J lost 2 bases. As DNA, the CDR3 is TGCGCCAGCAGCCATAACAGGGGTCCTGGAAACACCATATATTTT. It yields the protein CASSHNRGPGNTIYF.

The chain has TRBV4-3 and TRBJ1-1, with unresolved D. The CDR3 runs 14 residues. Germline values: CDR1 LGHNA, CDR2 YSLEER. Trimming removed 1 base at V and 0 bases at J, with 6 bases between. The CDR3 coding sequence is TGCGCCAGCAGCCAAGTGGCATTGAACACTGAAGCTTTCTTT. It specifies CASSQVALNTEAFF.

This sequence joins TRBV28 and TRBJ2-2; D gene uncertain. This CDR3 has 13 residues. The germline V gene has CDR1 MDHEN and CDR2 SYDVKM. Trimming took off 5 bases at V and 7 bases at J, with 11 bases between the two ends. The chain's CDR3 is CASSIGPFGELFF. CDR3 coding DNA: TGTGCCAGCAGTATTGGACCTTTCGGGGAGCTGTTTTTT.

This chain uses TRBV27 with TRBJ2-3; 8 positions match TRBD2. The V segment lost 4 bases and the J segment 5 bases; nucleotides outside the gene matches: 14. The CDR3 is 17 amino acids. Germline V gene data show CDR1 as MNHEY and CDR2 as SMNVEV (reference sequence). The CDR3 spells CASSSQKAGARIDTQYF. The DNA for the CDR3 is TGTGCCAGCAGTTCTCAGAAAGCGGGAGCGCGAATAGATACGCAGTATTTT.

The CDR3, as DNA: TGTGCCAGCAGTTACTCCTGGGGCATTGGAGCTTTCTTT. Protein: CASSYSWGIGAFF. The chain is built from TRBV6-5 and TRBJ1-1, with D maybe TRBD1 (5 bases). Trimming left V 0 bases short and J 10 bases short, with 12 bases between. The germline gives CDR1 MNHEY, CDR2 SVGAGI. The CDR3 is 13 amino acids.

The rearrangement links TRBV27 to TRBJ1-1, with D tentatively TRBD1 (5 bases). CDR1 is MNHEY and CDR2 is SMNVEV in the germline V gene (reference sequence). V was shortened by 6 bases and J by 4 bases, with 18 bases between the two germline ends. CDR3 size: 15 residues. The CDR3 sequence is CASRPHQGAGTEAFF. CDR3 DNA sequence: TGTGCCAGCAGACCCCATCAGGGTGCTGGCACTGAAGCTTTCTTT.